This T cell receptor (beta chain) was captured in a study of blood T cell repertoires in COVID-19. Study-wide context: Spain, Italy and the United States supplied samples that represented acute and convalescent COVID-19. Sources were T cells, B-cell-depleted T cells, or PBMCs; the material itself was cDNA or gDNA.

Study processing details: Using reference gene primer amplification, nucleated cell counts were estimated. TCRdb's copy holds only in-frame clones and misses some; the assay was immunoSEQ multiplex PCR. V and J calls plus clone size are reproduced from that table; the DNA served to infer D and trimming. The sample comprises under 200,000 clones, roughly four fifths of which are singletons, and approximately 2.6% rests with the top ten. Trimming took off 5 bases at V and 6 bases at J, with 12 bases between the two ends. The CDR3 extends over 13 amino acids. The V gene's germline CDR1 is MDHEN and CDR2 SYDVKM. Patients from Seattle were sampled longitudinally, starting during active infection.

Sequencing was performed on peripheral blood. The clonotype originates from a woman of 80 years or more with COVID-19, enrolled during active disease. The genes are TRBV28 and TRBJ2-3; D is undetermined. The CDR3 is CASSAPSLDTQYF. The CDR3 bases are TGTGCCAGCAGTGCCCCGAGTTTGGATACGCAGTATTTT.